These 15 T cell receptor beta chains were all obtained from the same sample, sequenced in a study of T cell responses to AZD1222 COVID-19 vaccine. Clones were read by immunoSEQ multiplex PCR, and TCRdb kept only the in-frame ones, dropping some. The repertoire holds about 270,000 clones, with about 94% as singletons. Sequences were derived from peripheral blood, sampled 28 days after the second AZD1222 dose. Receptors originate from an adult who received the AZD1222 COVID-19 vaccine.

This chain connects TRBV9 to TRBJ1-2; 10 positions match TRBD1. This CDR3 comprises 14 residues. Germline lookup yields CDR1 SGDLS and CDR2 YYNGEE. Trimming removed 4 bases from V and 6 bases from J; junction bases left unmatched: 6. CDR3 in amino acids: CASSPRTGGNGYTF. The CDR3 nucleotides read TGTGCCAGCAGCCCCCGGACAGGGGGTAATGGCTACACCTTC.

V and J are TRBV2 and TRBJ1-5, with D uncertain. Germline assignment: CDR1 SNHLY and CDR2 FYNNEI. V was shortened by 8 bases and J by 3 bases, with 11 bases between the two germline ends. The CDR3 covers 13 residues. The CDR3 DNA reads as TGTGCCAGCCAATGGGAATTCAATCAGCCCCAGCATTTT. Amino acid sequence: CASQWEFNQPQHF.

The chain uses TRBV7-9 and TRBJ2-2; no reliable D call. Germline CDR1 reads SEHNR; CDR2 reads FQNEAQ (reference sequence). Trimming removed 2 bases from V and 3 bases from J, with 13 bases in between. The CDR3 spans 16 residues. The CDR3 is CASSLRALVDTGELFF. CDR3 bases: TGTGCCAGCAGCTTACGGGCCCTAGTGGACACCGGGGAGCTGTTTTTT.

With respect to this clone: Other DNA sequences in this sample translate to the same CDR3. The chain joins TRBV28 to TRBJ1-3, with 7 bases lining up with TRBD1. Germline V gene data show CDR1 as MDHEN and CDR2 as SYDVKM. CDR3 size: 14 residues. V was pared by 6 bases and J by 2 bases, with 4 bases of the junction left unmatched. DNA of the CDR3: TGTGCCAGCAGCCTGACAGGGACTGGAAACACCATATATTTT. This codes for CASSLTGTGNTIYF.

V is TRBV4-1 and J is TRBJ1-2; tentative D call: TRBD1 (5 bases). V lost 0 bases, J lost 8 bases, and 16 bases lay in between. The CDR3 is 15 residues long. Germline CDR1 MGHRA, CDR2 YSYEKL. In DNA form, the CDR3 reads TGCGCCAGCAGCCAAGATGAAGGGACCCGGTCGGGCTACACCTTC. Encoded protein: CASSQDEGTRSGYTF.

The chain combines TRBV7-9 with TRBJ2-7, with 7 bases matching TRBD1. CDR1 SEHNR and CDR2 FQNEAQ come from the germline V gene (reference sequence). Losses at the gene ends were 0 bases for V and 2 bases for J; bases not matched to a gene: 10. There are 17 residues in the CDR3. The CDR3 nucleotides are TGTGCCAGCAGCTTAGCGCTATCCGGGACAGTCCCCTACGAGCAGTACTTC. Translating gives CASSLALSGTVPYEQYF.

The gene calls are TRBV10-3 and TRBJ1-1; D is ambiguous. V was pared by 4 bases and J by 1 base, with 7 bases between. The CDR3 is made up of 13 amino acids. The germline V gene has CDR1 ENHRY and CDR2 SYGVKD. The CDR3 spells CAISVTQNTEAFF. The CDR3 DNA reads TGTGCCATCAGTGTAACCCAGAACACTGAAGCTTTCTTT.

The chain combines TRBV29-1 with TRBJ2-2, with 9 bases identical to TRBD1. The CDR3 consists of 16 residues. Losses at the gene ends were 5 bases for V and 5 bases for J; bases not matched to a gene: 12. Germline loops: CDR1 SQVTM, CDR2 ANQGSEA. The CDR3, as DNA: TGCAGCGTTCCTTATCCGACAGGGGGAAGAACCGGGGAGCTGTTTTTT. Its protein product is CSVPYPTGGRTGELFF.

The CDR3 sequence is CASRQPREDGELFF. In DNA, the CDR3 is TGTGCCAGCAGGCAACCGCGGGAGGACGGGGAGCTGTTTTTT. The J gene is TRBJ2-2, the V gene TRBV7-9, with 8 bases identical to TRBD2. J gave up 7 bases and V 6 bases, and 7 bases lay outside the gene matches. Germline V gene lookup returns CDR1 SEHNR and CDR2 FQNEAQ (reference sequence). The CDR3 consists of 14 residues.

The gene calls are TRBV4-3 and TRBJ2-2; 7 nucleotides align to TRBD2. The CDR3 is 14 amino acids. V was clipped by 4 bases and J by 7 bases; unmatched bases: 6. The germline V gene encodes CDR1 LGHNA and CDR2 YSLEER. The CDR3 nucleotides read TGCGCCAGCAGCCGGACTAGAGGTAGCGGGGAGCTGTTTTTT. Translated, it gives CASSRTRGSGELFF.

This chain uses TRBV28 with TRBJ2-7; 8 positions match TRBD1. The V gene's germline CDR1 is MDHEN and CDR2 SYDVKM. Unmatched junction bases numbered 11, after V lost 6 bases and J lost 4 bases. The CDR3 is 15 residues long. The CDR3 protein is CASSPRIRGLYEQYF. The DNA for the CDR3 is TGTGCCAGCAGCCCCAGGATCAGGGGGCTTTACGAGCAGTACTTC.

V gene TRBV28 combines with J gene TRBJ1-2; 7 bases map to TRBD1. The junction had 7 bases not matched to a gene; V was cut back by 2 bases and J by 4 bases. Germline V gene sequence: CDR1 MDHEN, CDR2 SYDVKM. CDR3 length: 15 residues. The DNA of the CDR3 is TGTGCCAGCAGTTTAGAGGGGGCGACAATCTATGGCTACACCTTC. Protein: CASSLEGATIYGYTF.

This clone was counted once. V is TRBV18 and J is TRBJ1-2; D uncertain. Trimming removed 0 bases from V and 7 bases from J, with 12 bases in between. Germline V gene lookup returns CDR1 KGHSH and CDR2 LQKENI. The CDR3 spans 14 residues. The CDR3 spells CASSPPSASGGYTF. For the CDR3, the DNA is TGTGCCAGCTCACCACCGTCGGCTTCAGGTGGCTACACCTTC.

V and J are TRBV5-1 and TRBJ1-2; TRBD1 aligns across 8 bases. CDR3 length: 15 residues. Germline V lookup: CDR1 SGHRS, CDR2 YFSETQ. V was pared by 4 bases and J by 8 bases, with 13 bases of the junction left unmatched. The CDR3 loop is CASSPGAVQGAGYTF. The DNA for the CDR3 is TGCGCCAGCAGCCCGGGAGCGGTCCAGGGGGCCGGCTACACCTTC.

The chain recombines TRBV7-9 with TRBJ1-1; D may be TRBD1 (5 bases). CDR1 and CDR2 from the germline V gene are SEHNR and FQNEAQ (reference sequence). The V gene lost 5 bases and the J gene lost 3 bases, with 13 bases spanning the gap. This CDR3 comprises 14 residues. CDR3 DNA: TGTGCCAGCAGCCATCCCGGGGGGGACACTGAAGCTTTCTTT. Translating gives CASSHPGGDTEAFF.